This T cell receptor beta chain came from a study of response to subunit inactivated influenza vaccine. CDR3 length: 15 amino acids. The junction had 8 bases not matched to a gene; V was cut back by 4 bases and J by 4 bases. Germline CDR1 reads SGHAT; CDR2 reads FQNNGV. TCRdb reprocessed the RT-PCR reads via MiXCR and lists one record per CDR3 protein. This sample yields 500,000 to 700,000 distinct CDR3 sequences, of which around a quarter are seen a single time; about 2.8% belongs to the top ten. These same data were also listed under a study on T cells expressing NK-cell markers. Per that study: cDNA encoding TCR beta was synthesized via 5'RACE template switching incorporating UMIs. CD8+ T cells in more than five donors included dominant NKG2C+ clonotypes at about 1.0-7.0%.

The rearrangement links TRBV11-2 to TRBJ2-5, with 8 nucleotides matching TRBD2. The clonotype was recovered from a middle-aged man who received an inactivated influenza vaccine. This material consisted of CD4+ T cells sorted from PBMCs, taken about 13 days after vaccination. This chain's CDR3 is CASSSSGSGGETQYF. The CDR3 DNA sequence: TGTGCCAGCAGCTCAAGCGGGAGCGGGGGAGAGACCCAGTACTTC.